This paragraph reports one TCR beta chain. Its antigen is still unknown. No base qualities exist here, and no much larger clone lies one base off it. The entry originates in a study of graft-versus-host responses after intestinal transplantation (dated by TCRdb to about 2021). Regarding the complete study: Multivisceral, liver-intestinal, or isolated intestinal transplants were received by the recipients. Anti-thymocyte globulin induction was given to all recipients, followed by maintenance tacrolimus and steroids for approximately 3 years. After intestinal transplantation, graft-versus-host and host-versus-graft alloreactive T cell clones in the graft, circulation and bone marrow were tracked using bulk TCR-beta CDR3 sequencing. Alloreactive clones were identified by sequencing pre-transplant mixed lymphocyte reaction products and comparing these products with unstimulated pre-transplant donor and recipient T cells. The cohort enrolled about 23 intestinal transplant recipients, one of whom was a retransplant, and a few patients without pretransplant specimens were excluded. Donor T cell macrochimerism was defined as a peak of at least 4% donor T cells among recipient peripheral blood mononuclear cells. Instead of going to the commercial service, samples from a few later patients were sequenced in-house on an Illumina MiSeq and processed with MiXCR. Beyond this particular receptor, the publication reports: The conclusions were limited by the relatively low number and heterogeneity of the intestinal transplant patients. GvH clones were found in recipient bone marrow, and some of the GvH clones appeared earlier in ileal mucosa or blood, which is consistent with an intestinal mucosal origin. Early after transplant, declines in HvG clones were associated with peak levels of circulating GvH clones. Patients with donor T cell macrochimerism had high GvH to HvG T cell clonal ratios in their allografts.

The library was built by means of the immunoSEQ multiplex PCR assay. In most patients, genomic DNA was isolated using the Qiagen DNeasy Blood and Tissue Kit and sent frozen to Adaptive Biotechnologies for TCR sequencing. For most patients, high-throughput TCR-beta CDR3 sequencing of genomic DNA was performed by Adaptive Biotechnologies. As for the original processing: Adaptive's ImmunoSEQ software supplied the TCR sequencing data for around 19 patients, while MiXCR and VDJtools were used to process a few other patients. To correct CD4 versus CD8 sorting errors, any sequence found in both subsets at a frequency ratio below 5:1 was removed. CDR3 nucleotide sequences shared between donor and recipient were removed because their origin could not be assigned. Alloreactive clones required at least 2-fold expansion over unstimulated cells and minimum CFSE-low frequency of 0.002% (template counts) or 0.001% (read counts). Clones detected in sequenced pre-transplant spleen, lymph node, or MLR CFSE-low populations of the donor or recipient were defined as mappable. Cumulative frequency of alloreactive clones was calculated as a percentage of all sequences weighted by copy number. In its TCRdb copy, this immuneACCESS table keeps in-frame sequences only and misses some clones. Where compared with another copy, unresolved V genes explain less than half of these, and the others have no known cause. V, J and clone size derive from that table, while D and trimming were established from the DNA sequence. This sample comprises 65,000 to 90,000 clones, approximately 90% of them detected only once. 7.6% of the sample belongs to the ten largest clones.

The time point label, as the study defines it: cells obtained before transplantation from donor or recipient. CD3+CD4+ and CD3+CD8+ populations were FACS-sorted from unstimulated pre-transplant donor and recipient cells taken from spleen or lymph nodes. CDR1 and CDR2, per the germline V gene, are SGHDT and YYEEEE. V gives up 4 bases and J gives up 2 bases, and the segment between their germline ends measures 13 bases. From the cysteine up to the phenylalanine, the CDR3 has a length of 14 residues. Only CDR3 DNA is held: 42 bases, read in frame from base 1. The receptor comes from a human donor who was the organ donor for an intestinal transplant. The rearranged chain carries TRBV5-6 and TRBJ2-7; no D gene is confidently identified. The sequences come from unstimulated CD8+ T cells sorted from spleen or lymph node cells, collected before transplant. The DNA is TGTGCCAGCAGCCTGAACTGGGCCGCCTACGAGCAGTACTTC. The encoded protein is CASSLNWAAYEQYF. Beyond the CDR3, the reference TRBV5-6 and TRBJ2-7 genes provide the residues; the full variable domain reads: DAGVTQSPTHLIKTRGQQVTLRCSPKSGHDTVSWYQQALGQGPQFIFQYYEEEERQRGNFPDRFSGHQFPNYSSELNVNALLLGDSALYLCASSLNWAAYEQYFGPGTRLTVT.